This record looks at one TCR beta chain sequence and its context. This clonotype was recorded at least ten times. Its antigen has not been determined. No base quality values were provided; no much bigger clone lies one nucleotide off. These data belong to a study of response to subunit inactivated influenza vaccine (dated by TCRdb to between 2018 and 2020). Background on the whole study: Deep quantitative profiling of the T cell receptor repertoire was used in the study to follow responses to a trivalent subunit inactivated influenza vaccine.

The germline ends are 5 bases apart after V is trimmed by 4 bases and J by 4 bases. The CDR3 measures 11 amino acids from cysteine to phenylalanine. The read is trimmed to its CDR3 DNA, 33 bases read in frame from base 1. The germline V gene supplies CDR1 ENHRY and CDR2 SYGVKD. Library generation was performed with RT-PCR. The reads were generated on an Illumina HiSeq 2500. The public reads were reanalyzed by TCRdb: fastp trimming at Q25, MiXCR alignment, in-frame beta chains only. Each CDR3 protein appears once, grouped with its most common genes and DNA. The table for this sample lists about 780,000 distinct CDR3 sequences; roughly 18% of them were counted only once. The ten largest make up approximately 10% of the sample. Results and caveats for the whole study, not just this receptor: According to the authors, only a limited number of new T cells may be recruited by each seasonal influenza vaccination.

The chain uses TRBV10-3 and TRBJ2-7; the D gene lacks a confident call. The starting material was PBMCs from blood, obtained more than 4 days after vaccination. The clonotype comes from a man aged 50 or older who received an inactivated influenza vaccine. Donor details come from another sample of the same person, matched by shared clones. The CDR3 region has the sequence CAISVGYEQYF. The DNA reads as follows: TGTGCCATCAGTGTGGGGTACGAGCAGTACTTC.